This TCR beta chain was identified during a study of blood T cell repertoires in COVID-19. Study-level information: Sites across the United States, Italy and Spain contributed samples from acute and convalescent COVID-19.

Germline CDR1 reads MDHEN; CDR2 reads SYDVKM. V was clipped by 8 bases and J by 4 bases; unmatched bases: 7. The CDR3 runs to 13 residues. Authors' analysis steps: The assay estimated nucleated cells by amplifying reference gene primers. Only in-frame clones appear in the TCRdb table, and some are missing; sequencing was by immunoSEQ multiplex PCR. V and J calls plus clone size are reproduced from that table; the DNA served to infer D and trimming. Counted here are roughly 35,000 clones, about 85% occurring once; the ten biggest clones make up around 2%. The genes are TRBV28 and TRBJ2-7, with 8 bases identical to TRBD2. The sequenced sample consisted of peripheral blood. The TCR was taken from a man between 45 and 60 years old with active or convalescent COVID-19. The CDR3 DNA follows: TGTGCCAGCGGCTTAGCGGGATTGTACGAGCAGTACTTC. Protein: CASGLAGLYEQYF.